This TCR beta chain was found in a study of cytomegalovirus exposure and HLA in healthy donors. Study results and caveats: Being indistinguishable, some V segments were excluded, TRBV6-2 and TRBV6-3 among them. The productive fraction for most TCR beta V segments was about 90% or about 30% in an earlier analysis. What a later analysis showed was that several of the most significant clusters appeared linked to common viral pathogens.

Primers: 60 Vbeta forward and 13 Jbeta reverse. Profiling relied on immunoSEQ multiplex PCR, and the TCRdb table lists in-frame clones only, not all of them. This sample has 60,000 to 70,000 clones, with 65% to 85% found just once. V trimming: 2 bases; J trimming: 6 bases; junction bases outside the gene matches: 4. The CDR3 spans 15 residues. The germline V gene encodes CDR1 SGHRS and CDR2 YFSETQ. About this clone: Its matching antigen is unknown.

Sequenced input: PBMCs. The chain links TRBV5-1 to TRBJ2-1; TRBD2 matches at 11 bases. This sequence was found in a woman between 25 and 40 years old in good health and CMV-seronegative. The CDR3 protein is CASSFLAGGPNEQFF. For the CDR3, the DNA is TGCGCCAGCAGCTTCTTAGCGGGAGGGCCCAATGAGCAGTTCTTC. Full variable domain (rest looked up from reference TRBV5-1 and TRBJ2-1): KAGVTQTPRYLIKTRGQQVTLSCSPISGHRSVSWYQQTPGQGLQFLFEYFSETQRNKGNFPGRFSGRQFSNSRSEMNVSTLELGDSALYLCASSFLAGGPNEQFFGPGTRLTVL.